This T cell receptor (beta chain) was sequenced during a study of T cells in tumors after PD-1 blockade. The protocol was immunoSEQ multiplex PCR, while the TCRdb copy is restricted to in-frame clones and leaves out a portion. Of 4,000 to 5,000 clones in the sample, about 63% were seen once. Germline V lookup: CDR1 LGHNA, CDR2 YNFKEQ. This CDR3 region has 14 residues. With 2 bases clipped from V and 4 bases from J, the junction kept 0 bases outside the gene matches. A word on this clone: The same CDR3 also results from other DNA sequences found in this sample.

This rearrangement joins TRBV4-2 to TRBJ2-7; 12 nucleotides agree with TRBD2. This TCR came from a human donor with basal cell carcinoma. Sequenced material: tumor tissue, taken after anti-PD-1 treatment. The CDR3 loop reads CASSQTSGGYEQYF. CDR3 DNA: TGTGCCAGCAGCCAAACTAGCGGGGGGTACGAGCAGTACTTC.